This T cell receptor (beta chain) was sequenced in a study of tumor and adjacent non-tumor tissue in lung cancer. Study overall: There were 11 to 12 adenocarcinoma, a couple of squamous cell carcinoma and 1 small cell lung cancer cases.

RNA was extracted from bulk tissue without any cell sorting. Chemotherapy-naive patients with new lung cancer underwent thoracic surgery in China, August–late 2014. Study results and limitations: Significantly higher TCR diversity was found in tumor than normal lung. Normal lung showed higher cumulative top 100 clone frequency than tumor.

Germline CDR1 reads MNHEY; CDR2 reads SVGAGI. The CDR3 loop spans 16 amino acids. In regard to this clonotype: Its target is not known. The junction departs from the called germline gene at one end, perhaps through a read error.

TCRbeta libraries were built with three rounds of nested PCR, modified from ARM-PCR. TCRdb fed the multiplex PCR reads into MiXCR, producing one record per CDR3 protein. The sample carries tens of thousands of distinct CDR3 sequences, 65% to 75% recorded once. The V and J genes are TRBV6-5 and TRBJ2-6; TRBD1 matches 8 bases. Sample: lung tumor tissue. The receptor was derived from a man in his sixties with non-small cell lung cancer. CDR3 amino acids: CASSYSGGSGSNVLTF. In nucleotides, the CDR3 is TGTGCCAGCAGTTATTCAGGGGGCTCTGGGTCCAACGTCCTGACTTTC.